The present TCR beta chain was sequenced within a study of blood T cell repertoires in COVID-19 (TCRdb year 2020). Looking at the study overall: The collaborator samples originated in the United States, Italy and Spain and spanned the acute and convalescent phases of COVID-19. Where HLA class I and class II types were available, the types were taken from metadata supplied by the sample provider, not from assay-based typing. The samples were drawn from two sources: the first 160 participants of the ongoing ImmuneRACE study, and 1,254 subjects contributed by 6 global collaborators. A de-identified subject ID, COVID-19 status, age in years and sex were almost always included in the sample metadata. Deeply sampled blood TCRbeta repertoires from subjects exposed to, actively infected with, or recovered from COVID-19 were included in the dataset. The material from the prospective study consisted of cDNA or gDNA derived from T cells, B-cell-depleted T cells, or PBMCs. The repertoires were released in a freely available public database meant as a resource for research on the immune response to SARS-CoV-2.

Points the paper makes about the study in general: How much clinical and demographic metadata was included differed by source and by participant, and the metadata was provided uncurated.

On this clone itself: Its cognate antigen has yet to be identified. No quality values exist for individual bases; no much larger clone is one base distant.

Collaborating institutions collected whole blood in K2EDTA tubes following their own protocols. For TCRbeta analysis, collaborators shipped samples in one of three forms: frozen whole blood, isolated PBMCs, or DNA extracted from either of those sample types. Via the germline V gene, CDR1 is SQVTM and CDR2 ANQGSEA. Spanning cysteine to phenylalanine, the CDR3 consists of 13 amino acids. The sequence is cut down to CDR3 DNA, 39 bases in frame from base 1. From V the trimming removes 6 bases and from J it removes 7 bases, while the gene matches leave 4 bases of the junction unaccounted for. TCRbeta CDR3 regions were amplified from genomic DNA by means of the immunoSEQ Assay, a bias-controlled multiplex PCR. The authors' pipeline ran thus. Nucleated cell counts per sample were estimated from amplification of reference gene primers within the assay. To quantify the absolute abundance of each unique TCRbeta CDR3 rearrangement, sequence reads were collapsed and filtered. Productive Simpson clonality was computed per sample as the square root of Simpson's diversity index over productive rearrangements. Sourced from immuneACCESS, this table was stored by TCRdb with only in-frame sequences that have V and J called. A share of the clones is absent; for the studies checked, an unresolved V gene accounts for under half, and the remainder has no known explanation. V and J calls and clone size follow that table, whereas D and trimming were derived from the DNA. The sample includes 160,000 or so clones, with over 80% observed a single time. Of the sample, roughly 1.6% falls within the top ten clones.

The sample taken for sequencing was peripheral blood. The TCR sequence derives from a woman in her fifties or sixties with acute or convalescent COVID-19. The chain links TRBV29-1 with TRBJ1-4; 11 bases in between match TRBD1. The CDR3 is CSVGTGGSEKLFF. The nucleotides read TGCAGCGTCGGGACAGGGGGAAGTGAAAAACTGTTTTTT.